This TCR beta chain was recorded in a study of neurological immune-mediated disorders. Germline loops: CDR1 SGHRS, CDR2 YFSETQ. The V and J ends lost 6 bases and 6 bases, in that order; junction bases with no gene match: 8. The CDR3 consists of 14 residues. This clonotype was counted at least ten times. TCRdb analysed the 5' RACE reads with MiXCR anew, one entry per CDR3 protein. The sample contains tens of thousands of distinct CDR3 sequences, over 8.5% of which appear only once. Time point denoted: longitudinal time-point 1 (baseline). The receptor's source is a male donor with HTLV-1-associated myelopathy (HAM/TSP). Sample: PBMCs. This sequence joins TRBV5-1 and TRBJ2-4; TRBD2 matches at 8 bases. CDR3 nucleotide sequence: TGCGCCAGCACTCCGGGGGGGCTGGGAAACATTCAGTACTTC. It translates to CASTPGGLGNIQYF.